The 5 T cell receptor beta chains below were found in one sample sequenced in a study of T cells in localized non-small cell lung cancer. Assay used: immunoSEQ multiplex PCR; TCRdb lists only in-frame clones, some missing. The sample shows 25,000 to 35,000 clones, around 81% of them seen only once. This sample comprised peripheral blood mononuclear cells, obtained before any cancer treatment. These TCRs come from a man aged 40-75 years with stage III lung adenocarcinoma.

J is TRBJ2-2 and V is TRBV14; the match to TRBD2 covers 9 bases. The CDR3 is 16 amino acids. J gave up 7 bases and V 3 bases, and 9 bases lay outside the gene matches. Germline V gives CDR1 SGHDN, CDR2 FVKESK. The CDR3 spells CASSQGSGSVIGELFF. The CDR3 nucleotides are TGTGCCAGCAGCCAGGGTAGCGGGAGTGTAATCGGGGAGCTGTTTTTT.

This chain connects TRBV30 to TRBJ2-2, with D unclear. Trimming took 0 bases from V and 5 from J, leaving 4 bases between them. The CDR3 has 12 amino acids. The germline V gene has CDR1 GTSNPN and CDR2 SVGIG (reference sequence). CDR3 coding DNA: TGTGCCTGGAGTGTAAGGACCGGGGAGCTGTTTTTT. Its protein product is CAWSVRTGELFF.

The chain links TRBV21-1 to TRBJ2-7; no check of the table's D call, TRBD2, against the DNA was made. TRBV21-1 is flagged as a pseudogene. The CDR3 sequence is 19 residues long. The CDR3 DNA follows: TGTGCCAGCAGCTCACCGGGACTAGCGGGAGGGCCGGCAGTTAACGAGCAGTACTTC. It encodes CASSSPGLAGGPAVNEQYF.

This chain connects TRBV19 to TRBJ2-3; 8 bases are shared with TRBD2. The junction had 5 bases not matched to a gene; V was cut back by 3 bases and J by 0 bases. Germline V gene lookup returns CDR1 LNHDA and CDR2 SQIVND (reference sequence). The CDR3 is made up of 16 amino acids. Here the CDR3 DNA reads TGTGCCAGTAGTATCCTTAGCGGGACAAGCACAGATACGCAGTATTTT. It is translated as CASSILSGTSTDTQYF.

The V and J genes are TRBV7-2 and TRBJ1-5; 7 bases agree with TRBD1. CDR1 is SGHTA and CDR2 is FQGNSA in the germline V gene. Germline trimming cut 5 bases from V and 5 bases from J; bases unmatched to any gene: 6. CDR3 length: 14 amino acids. CDR3 in amino acids: CASSPGGMHQPQHF. CDR3 bases: TGTGCCAGCAGCCCAGGGGGGATGCATCAGCCCCAGCATTTT.